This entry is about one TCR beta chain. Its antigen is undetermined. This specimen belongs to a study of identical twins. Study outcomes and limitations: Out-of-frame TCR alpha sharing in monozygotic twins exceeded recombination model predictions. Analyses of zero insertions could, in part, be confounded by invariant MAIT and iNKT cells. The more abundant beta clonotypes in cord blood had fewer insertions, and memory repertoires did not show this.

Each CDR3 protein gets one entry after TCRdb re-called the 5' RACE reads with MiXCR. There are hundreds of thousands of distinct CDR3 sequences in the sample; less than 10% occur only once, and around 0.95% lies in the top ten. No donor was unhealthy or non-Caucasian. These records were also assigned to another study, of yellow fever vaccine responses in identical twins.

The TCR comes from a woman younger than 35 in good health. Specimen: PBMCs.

Here the CDR3 DNA reads TGCGCCAGCAGCTTGTCATTCGGCGGGAGAGTGGAGCAGTTCTTC. Translating gives CASSLSFGGRVEQFF. The rearrangement uses TRBV5-1 and TRBJ2-1; 7 bases map to TRBD2. The CDR3 covers 15 residues. Germline V gives CDR1 SGHRS, CDR2 YFSETQ. V was clipped by 1 base and J by 10 bases; unmatched bases: 11.